The 15 T cell receptor beta chains given below trace back to one sample, sequenced in a study of tumor and adjacent non-tumor tissue in lung cancer. TCRbeta libraries were built with three rounds of nested PCR, modified from ARM-PCR. TCRdb redid the calling of the multiplex PCR reads with MiXCR, one entry per CDR3 protein. The sample contains about 110,000 distinct CDR3 sequences, roughly 74% of which appear only once. RNA was extracted from bulk tissue without any cell sorting. What was sequenced was lung tumor tissue. These receptors came from a woman aged 55-70 years with non-small cell lung cancer.

Notes on this clonotype: A much larger clone lies one base from this, so it may be a read error. The chain employs TRBV20-1 and TRBJ2-1, with TRBD2 matching over 12 bases. The CDR3 consists of 15 residues. In germline, CDR1 is DFQATT, CDR2 SNEGSKA (reference sequence). Here the CDR3 DNA reads TGCAGTGCTACTCCGACTAGCGGGAGCAGTCGGGAGCACTTCTTC. This translates into CSATPTSGSSREHFF.

A remark on this clonotype: As the CDR3 is not closed by the conserved phenylalanine or tryptophan, this likely results from a read error. The chain has TRBV11-2 and TRBJ2-3; D is unclear. This CDR3 spans 11 amino acids. With 9 bases removed from V and 3 bases from J, the gap between germline ends came to 7 bases. The germline gives CDR1 SGHAT, CDR2 FQNNGV. CDR3 amino acids: CARRLTDTQYS. The DNA for the CDR3 is TGTGCCAGACGCTTAACAGATACGCAGTATTCT.

On this clonotype: Given a much more abundant clone one base away, this may be a read error. The chain links TRBV6-5 to TRBJ1-1; D is unresolved. The CDR3 is made up of 13 amino acids. In germline, CDR1 is MNHEY, CDR2 SVGAGI. The DNA for the CDR3 is TGTGTCAGCAGTGGTCTAGTGAACACTGAAGCTTTCTTT. Protein: CVSSGLVNTEAFF.

This clonotype was seen a few times. A much larger clone lies a single base off, so this may be a read error. V is TRBV6-6 and J is TRBJ1-2; D gene uncertain. This CDR3 has 13 amino acids. Per germline, CDR1 MNHNY and CDR2 SVGAGI (reference sequence). In nucleotides, the CDR3 is TGTGTCAGCAGCAAGGAAAATAACTATGGCTACACCTTC. Amino acid sequence: CVSSKENNYGYTF.

V gene TRBV11-2 combines with J gene TRBJ2-7; D tentatively reads TRBD1 or TRBD2 (5 bases each). This CDR3 contains 14 residues. Germline loops: CDR1 SGHAT, CDR2 FQNNGV. CDR3 sequence (DNA): TGTGTCTACTGTTGGGACCGCGGAGGATACGAGCAGTACTTC. The encoded protein is CVYCWDRGGYEQYF.

Concerning this clonotype: The junction and the germline gene differ at one end; a read error may be behind it. The V call is TRBV28, the J call TRBJ1-5; TRBD1 aligns across 11 bases. Germline V gene sequence: CDR1 MDHEN, CDR2 SYDVKM. The CDR3 consists of 15 residues. CDR3 bases: TGTGCCAGTTCCCGGACAGGGGGCAGAAATCAGCCCAAGCATTTT. Amino acids: CASSRTGGRNQPKHF.

The rearrangement links TRBV4-2 to TRBJ2-5; 9 bases line up with TRBD2. The V segment lost 2 bases and the J segment 3 bases; nucleotides outside the gene matches: 10. The V gene's germline CDR1 is LGHNA and CDR2 YNFKEQ. This CDR3 spans 17 amino acids. The CDR3 sequence: CASSQIPPAGGKETQYF. The CDR3 DNA follows: TGTGCCAGCAGCCAAATCCCACCAGCGGGGGGAAAAGAGACCCAGTACTTC.

As to this clonotype: A much larger clone differs from this one at a single base, so this may be a read error. The V call is TRBV28, the J call TRBJ1-2, with TRBD1 matching over 9 bases. This CDR3 contains 13 residues. The V gene's germline CDR1 is MDHEN and CDR2 SYDVKM. CDR3 loop: CTSLRTGEYGYTF. CDR3 nucleotide sequence: TGTACCAGCCTTCGGACAGGGGAGTATGGCTACACCTTC.

Notes on this clonotype: The conserved closing phenylalanine or tryptophan is absent in this CDR3, likely reflecting a read error. The V call is TRBV6-1, the J call TRBJ2-1, with D possibly matching TRBD2 (6 bases). Germline-derived CDR1 and CDR2 are MNHNS and SASEGT. V lost 4 bases and J 0 bases, leaving 13 bases between the germline ends. The CDR3 is 16 amino acids. The CDR3 region is CASSAEAGFSYNEQFS. In nucleotides, the CDR3 is TGTGCCAGCAGTGCAGAAGCGGGCTTCTCCTACAATGAGCAGTTCTCC.

Comments on this clonotype: This is likely a read error, given that the CDR3 carries no conserved phenylalanine or tryptophan at its end. The rearrangement links TRBV4-3 to TRBJ2-1; 7 bases match TRBD2. Germline V lookup: CDR1 LGHNA, CDR2 YSLEER. With V trimmed by 1 base and J by 11 bases, 8 bases remained unmatched. The CDR3 extends over 14 amino acids. The CDR3 reads CASSQVLAVGQQFS. In DNA, the CDR3 is TGCGCCAGCAGCCAAGTTCTAGCGGTCGGGCAGCAGTTCTCC.

The chain uses TRBV11-3 and TRBJ2-6, with D perhaps matching TRBD2 (5 bases). The CDR3 extends over 15 amino acids. The V end lost 5 bases, the J end lost 4 bases, and 12 bases lay between the germline ends. Germline CDR1 SGHNT, CDR2 YENEEA. The CDR3 nucleotides read TGTGCCAGCAGCCACCTCCGCGGGGGGGCCAACGTCCTGACTTTC. It specifies CASSHLRGGANVLTF.

This clonotype turned up a few times. The gene calls are TRBV4-2 and TRBJ2-7; 8 bases fit TRBD1. Unmatched junction bases numbered 8, after V lost 1 base and J lost 6 bases. The CDR3 is 15 amino acids. Germline V gene data show CDR1 as LGHNA and CDR2 as YNFKEQ. Here the CDR3 reads CASSQGSRGQAEQYF. The CDR3 nucleotides read TGTGCCAGCAGCCAAGGTAGCAGGGGGCAGGCCGAGCAGTACTTC.

Comments on this clonotype: As the CDR3 is not closed by the conserved phenylalanine or tryptophan, this likely results from a read error. V is TRBV11-3 and J is TRBJ2-1, with D possibly matching TRBD2 (6 bases). Looked up from germline, CDR1 is SGHNT and CDR2 is YENEEA. The CDR3 is made up of 17 amino acids. The DNA of the CDR3 is TGTGCCAACAGCTTAGGTCCACTAGCAATATCCTACAATGAGCAGTTCTTA. Encoded protein: CANSLGPLAISYNEQFL.

This clonotype was seen a single time. One junction end disagrees with the germline gene, perhaps due to a read error. V and J are TRBV12-3 or TRBV12-4 and TRBJ2-7; 7 bases agree with TRBD1. The CDR3 contains 15 residues. The CDR3 DNA reads TGTGCCAGCAGGCCACCCGGACAGGACTCCTACGAGCGGTACTTC. Translating it yields CASRPPGQDSYERYF.

This clonotype was seen ten or more times. The DNA for the CDR3 is TGCGCCAGCAGCCAAGAAGGGGGCTGGACCCGGAGTTTGGAGCTGTTTTTT. Its protein is CASSQEGGWTRSLELFF. V is TRBV4-3 and J is TRBJ2-2; 7 bases are shared with TRBD1. Germline trimming cut 0 bases from V and 10 bases from J; bases unmatched to any gene: 14. The CDR3 length is 17 residues. From germline, CDR1 is LGHNA and CDR2 YSLEER.